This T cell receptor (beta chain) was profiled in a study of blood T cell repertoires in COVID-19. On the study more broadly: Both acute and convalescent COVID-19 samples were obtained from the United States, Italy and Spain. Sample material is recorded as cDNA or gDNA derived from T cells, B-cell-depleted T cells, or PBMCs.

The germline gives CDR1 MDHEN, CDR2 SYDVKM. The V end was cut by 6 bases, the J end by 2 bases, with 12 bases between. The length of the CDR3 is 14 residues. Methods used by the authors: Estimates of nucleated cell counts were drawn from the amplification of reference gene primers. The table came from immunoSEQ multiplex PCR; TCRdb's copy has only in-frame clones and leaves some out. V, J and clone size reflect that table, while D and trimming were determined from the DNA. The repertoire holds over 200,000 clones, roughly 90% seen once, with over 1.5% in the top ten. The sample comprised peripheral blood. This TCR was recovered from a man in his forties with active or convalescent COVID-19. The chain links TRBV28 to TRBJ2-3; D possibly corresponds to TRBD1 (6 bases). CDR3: CASSPGQFTDTQYF. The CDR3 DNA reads TGTGCCAGCAGCCCTGGACAGTTCACAGATACGCAGTATTTT.